The clone carrying this T cell receptor beta chain occurred a few times. This sample is part of a study of blood T cell repertoires in COVID-19. Whole-study context: Acute and convalescent COVID-19 specimens originated in the United States, Italy and Spain. PBMCs, B-cell-depleted T cells, or T cells provided the cDNA or gDNA that made up the material.

The germline V and J ends were trimmed by 5 bases and 2 bases, with 23 bases remaining between them. Germline assignment: CDR1 SGHVS and CDR2 FQNEAQ. The CDR3 loop spans 18 amino acids. As handled by the study authors: Estimates of nucleated cell counts were drawn from the amplification of reference gene primers. TCRdb's table, derived via immunoSEQ multiplex PCR, lists solely in-frame clones and lacks some. V and J calls and clone size are as listed in that table; D and trimming were resolved from the DNA. Altogether approximately 220,000 clones are present, over 70% being singletons, with the ten largest covering 6% to 9.5%.

V and J are TRBV7-8 and TRBJ2-3; D possibly corresponds to TRBD2 (6 bases). Input material: peripheral blood. This receptor was identified in a woman over 75 with acute or convalescent COVID-19. This chain's CDR3 is CASSQGSLAGYYTDTQYF. Here the CDR3 DNA reads TGTGCCAGCAGCCAAGGGTCACTGGCGGGATACTACACAGATACGCAGTATTTT.